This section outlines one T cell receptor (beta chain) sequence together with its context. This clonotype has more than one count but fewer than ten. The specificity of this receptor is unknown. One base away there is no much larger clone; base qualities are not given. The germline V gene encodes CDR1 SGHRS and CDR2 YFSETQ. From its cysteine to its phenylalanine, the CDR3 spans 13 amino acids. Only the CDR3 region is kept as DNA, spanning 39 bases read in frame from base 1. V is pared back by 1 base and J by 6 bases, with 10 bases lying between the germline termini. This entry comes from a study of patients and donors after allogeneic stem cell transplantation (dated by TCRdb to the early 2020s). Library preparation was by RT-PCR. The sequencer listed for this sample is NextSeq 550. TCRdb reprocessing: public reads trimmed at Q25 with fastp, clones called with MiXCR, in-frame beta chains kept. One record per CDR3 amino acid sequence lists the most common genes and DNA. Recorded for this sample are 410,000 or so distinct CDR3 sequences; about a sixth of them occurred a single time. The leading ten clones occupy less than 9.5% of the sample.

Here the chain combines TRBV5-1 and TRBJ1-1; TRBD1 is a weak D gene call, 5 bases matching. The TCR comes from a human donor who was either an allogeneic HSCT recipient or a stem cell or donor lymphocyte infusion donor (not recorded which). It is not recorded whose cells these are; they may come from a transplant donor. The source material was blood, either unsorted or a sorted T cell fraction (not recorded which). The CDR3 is CASSLSQGPEAFF. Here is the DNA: TGCGCCAGCAGCTTGTCTCAGGGCCCTGAAGCTTTCTTT.